This T cell receptor beta chain appears in the sequencing data of a study of T cell responses to AZD1222 COVID-19 vaccine. Notes on the study in general: Donors were largely white British and mainly female; clonal diversity was possibly underestimated.

The trim removed 4 bases at V and 5 bases at J, leaving 5 bases unmatched. The length of the CDR3 is 15 residues. Germline V gene sequence: CDR1 SGHRS, CDR2 YFSETQ. With respect to this clone: Its cognate antigen is unknown.

Method: immunoSEQ multiplex PCR; TCRdb's copy keeps in-frame clones and lacks some. The sample lists 90,000 to 150,000 clones, around 89% occurring once. Second doses were pooled across both intervals (about 4 or about 12 weeks). The genes are TRBV5-1 and TRBJ2-5, with 13 bases identical to TRBD2. This material consisted of peripheral blood, taken 28 days after the second AZD1222 dose. The clonotype was recovered from an adult who received the AZD1222 COVID-19 vaccine. This CDR3 reads CASSGGLAGEETQYF. CDR3 nucleotide sequence: TGCGCCAGCAGCGGCGGACTAGCGGGGGAGGAGACCCAGTACTTC.